A single sample is the source of the 32 T cell receptor beta chains below, sequenced in a study of Ad26.COV2.S vaccination and SARS-CoV-2 variants. Treatment denoted: around 19 received Ad26.COV2.S at low or high dose, single or two shots; about 5 received placebo; per-sample allocation not given. Vaccine and placebo recipients were sampled on day 63 after the first injection. Generated by immunoSEQ multiplex PCR, the TCRdb table keeps only in-frame clones and is missing some. This repertoire shows hundreds of thousands of clones, roughly 90% found once; its top ten account for over 1.3%. The specimen was peripheral blood, collected in a trial of Ad26.COV2.S vaccine versus placebo. The receptors stem from a person between 18 and 59 years old who received the Ad26.COV2.S COVID-19 vaccine or a placebo.

The chain carries TRBV27 and TRBJ1-2; tentative D call: TRBD1 (5 bases). The CDR3 contains 14 residues. V was pared by 2 bases and J by 4 bases, with 11 bases between. Germline V CDR1 and CDR2: MNHEY, SMNVEV (reference sequence). The CDR3 spells CASSLAGGGYGYTF. The CDR3 DNA is TGTGCCAGCAGTTTAGCTGGGGGGGGCTATGGCTACACCTTC.

The CDR3 DNA reads TGTGCCAGCAGTGAAGCCTGGACAGGGGTCTACGAGCAGTACTTC. This codes for CASSEAWTGVYEQYF. This chain links TRBV6-1 with TRBJ2-7, with 9 bases identical to TRBD1. With 0 bases clipped from V and 3 bases from J, the junction kept 3 bases outside the gene matches. CDR1 is MNHNS and CDR2 is SASEGT in the germline V gene. The CDR3 extends over 15 amino acids.

This chain joins TRBV7-9 and TRBJ2-5; D is unclear. The CDR3 contains 15 residues. From germline, CDR1 is SEHNR and CDR2 FQNEAQ (reference sequence). The V and J ends lost 5 bases and 1 base respectively, with 14 bases between them. CDR3 DNA sequence: TGTGCCAGCAGCCCCCTGACGGGTATCCAAGAGACCCAGTACTTC. Translation gives CASSPLTGIQETQYF. Combining the CDR3 with reference TRBV7-9 and TRBJ2-5 gives the whole variable domain DTGVSQNPRHKITKRGQNVTFRCDPISEHNRLYWYRQTLGQGPEFLTYFQNEAQLEKSRLLSDRFSAERPKGSFSTLEIQRTEQGDSAMYLCASSPLTGIQETQYFGPGTRLLVL.

Note on this clone: Other DNA sequences in the sample encode the same CDR3. V and J are TRBV5-1 and TRBJ2-2; 7 bases fit TRBD1. Unmatched junction bases numbered 3, after V lost 0 bases and J lost 1 base. The CDR3 has 16 residues. CDR1 is SGHRS and CDR2 is YFSETQ in the germline V gene. CDR3: CASSLVGTENTGELFF. Here the CDR3 DNA reads TGCGCCAGCAGCTTGGTTGGGACAGAGAACACCGGGGAGCTGTTTTTT.

The genes are TRBV3-1 (or the pseudogene TRBV3-2) and TRBJ2-1; tentatively, D is TRBD2 (6 bases). The ends were cut back, 0 bases at V and 5 bases at J, with 8 bases in the middle. CDR1 is LGHDT and CDR2 is YNNKEL in the germline V gene (reference sequence). CDR3 length equals 14 residues. The DNA for the CDR3 is TGTGCCAGCAGCCAAGATGGGAGGAACAATGAGCAGTTCTTC. This sequence encodes CASSQDGRNNEQFF.

The chain has TRBV5-1 and TRBJ2-3; 9 nucleotides match TRBD2. CDR3 length: 15 residues. Germline values: CDR1 SGHRS, CDR2 YFSETQ. V dropped 3 bases and J dropped 2; count of bases not matched to a gene: 4. DNA of the CDR3: TGCGCCAGCAGCTGGGGGACTAGCAACACAGATACGCAGTATTTT. Translated, it gives CASSWGTSNTDTQYF.

This chain links TRBV19 with TRBJ1-4, with D unresolved. From germline, CDR1 is LNHDA and CDR2 SQIVND (reference sequence). CDR3 length: 12 amino acids. Trimming left V 8 bases short and J 8 bases short, with 12 bases between. CDR3 sequence (DNA): TGTGCCAGTTCTAGTTTAGGGGAAAAACTGTTTTTT. Translated: CASSSLGEKLFF.

The rearrangement joins TRBV2 to TRBJ2-6; a possible D gene is TRBD1 (6 bases). The ends were cut back, 9 bases at V and 4 bases at J, with 13 bases in the middle. Germline loops: CDR1 SNHLY, CDR2 FYNNEI. This CDR3 spans 14 amino acids. CDR3 sequence reads: CASIQGTGANVLTF. The CDR3 bases are TGTGCCAGTATACAGGGCACCGGGGCCAACGTCCTGACTTTC.

The genes are TRBV6-5 and TRBJ2-3; D perhaps matches TRBD2 (5 bases). This CDR3 contains 14 residues. The germline V gene encodes CDR1 MNHEY and CDR2 SVGAGI. Trimming pared 6 bases from V and 4 bases from J, leaving 14 bases between. CDR3 nucleotides: TGTGCCAGCAGCTCCGGACTGCCGGCAGATACGCAGTATTTT. Translating it yields CASSSGLPADTQYF.

The rearrangement joins TRBV28 to TRBJ1-4; no clear D gene. This CDR3 has 16 amino acids. V lost 1 base and J lost 0, with 9 bases in between. In germline, CDR1 is MDHEN, CDR2 SYDVKM. CDR3 bases: TGTGCCAGCAGTTTATATGGTGGGGCAACTAATGAAAAACTGTTTTTT. Translating it yields CASSLYGGATNEKLFF. Drawing the rest from reference TRBV28 and TRBJ1-4, the complete variable domain is DVKVTQSSRYLVKRTGEKVFLECVQDMDHENMFWYRQDPGLGLRLIYFSYDVKMKEKGDIPEGYSVSREKKERFSLILESASTNQTSMYLCASSLYGGATNEKLFFGSGTQLSVL.

The table lists this clone with a count of one. V gene TRBV5-1 combines with J gene TRBJ1-2; no clear D gene. This CDR3 has 14 amino acids. V dropped 4 bases and J dropped 6 bases, with 16 bases sitting between them. The germline V gene encodes CDR1 SGHRS and CDR2 YFSETQ. CDR3 sequence reads: CASSPTRESDGYTF. The CDR3, as DNA: TGCGCCAGCAGCCCCACAAGGGAGAGTGATGGCTACACCTTC.

Comments on this clone: The same CDR3 also results from other DNA sequences found in this sample. J is TRBJ2-1 and V is TRBV5-1, with 8 bases fitting TRBD2. The CDR3 has 16 residues. Germline V lookup: CDR1 SGHRS, CDR2 YFSETQ. The junction had 5 bases not matched to a gene; V was cut back by 3 bases and J by 0 bases. The CDR3 nucleotides are TGCGCCAGCAGCTCCTTAGCGGGAAGCTCCTACAATGAGCAGTTCTTC. Amino acid sequence: CASSSLAGSSYNEQFF.

V usage is TRBV4-2 and J usage is TRBJ2-7; no definite D call. This CDR3 contains 11 residues. Trimming pared 7 bases from V and 7 bases from J, leaving 11 bases between. Germline assignment: CDR1 LGHNA and CDR2 YNFKEQ. CDR3 loop: CASKALGEQYF. The CDR3 DNA sequence: TGTGCCAGCAAAGCGCTGGGGGAGCAGTACTTC.

This CDR3 reads CGSAKSGSRADTQYF. The CDR3 bases are TGTGGATCAGCTAAAAGCGGGAGTCGGGCAGATACGCAGTATTTT. V gene TRBV11-2 combines with J gene TRBJ2-3; TRBD2 aligns across 8 bases. This CDR3 spans 15 amino acids. CDR1 and CDR2 (germline): SGHAT, FQNNGV.

The V call is TRBV6-6, the J call TRBJ2-4, with TRBD2 matching over 8 bases. Germline V CDR1 and CDR2: MNHNY, SVGAGI (reference sequence). Trimming cost V 5 bases and J 7 bases; bases outside gene matches: 16. There are 17 residues in the CDR3. The CDR3 DNA sequence: TGTGCCAGCAGTCGCGGGGGGATCCCCGGAGCGGGGAACATTCAGTACTTC. Translated, it gives CASSRGGIPGAGNIQYF.

This clone appeared a single time. V and J are TRBV18 and TRBJ1-5; a possible D gene is TRBD1 (6 bases). Germline values: CDR1 KGHSH, CDR2 LQKENI. This CDR3 contains 14 residues. V was cut by 2 bases and J by 7 bases, with 12 bases left in between. Here the CDR3 DNA reads TGTGCCAGCTCACCAATCACAGGGTCACAGCCCCAGCATTTT. This codes for CASSPITGSQPQHF.

This chain connects TRBV9 to TRBJ2-5; 7 bases are a match to TRBD2. The germline V gene has CDR1 SGDLS and CDR2 YYNGEE. The CDR3 runs 17 residues. V trimming: 0 bases; J trimming: 5 bases; junction bases outside the gene matches: 13. The CDR3 DNA reads as TGTGCCAGCAGCGTAGGTGGACTAGATGGTTGGGTCGAGACCCAGTACTTC. It translates to CASSVGGLDGWVETQYF.

V usage is TRBV3-1 (or the pseudogene TRBV3-2) and J usage is TRBJ1-1; D possibly corresponds to TRBD1 (5 bases). Germline V gives CDR1 LGHDT, CDR2 YNNKEL (reference sequence). V lost 0 bases and J 11 bases, leaving 13 bases between the germline ends. This CDR3 is built from 13 residues. The CDR3 DNA reads as TGTGCCAGCAGCCAAGATGGGACCACGGGCGCTTTCTTT. As protein: CASSQDGTTGAFF.

This clone was observed many times. The rearrangement links TRBV5-5 to TRBJ2-5, with 10 nucleotides matching TRBD2. Germline-derived CDR1 and CDR2 are SGHKS and YYEKEE (reference sequence). The J segment lost 1 base and the V segment lost 4 bases, leaving 4 bases of the junction unmatched. This CDR3 has 15 residues. CDR3 protein: CASSRRTSGQETQYF. The CDR3 DNA is TGTGCCAGCAGCAGACGGACTAGCGGCCAAGAGACCCAGTACTTC.

The chain combines TRBV5-6 with TRBJ2-1, with TRBD2 matching 11 bases. The CDR3 consists of 15 residues. Unmatched junction bases numbered 6, after V lost 3 bases and J lost 7 bases. Per germline, CDR1 SGHDT and CDR2 YYEEEE. In DNA, the CDR3 is TGTGCCAGCAGCTGGTCACTAGCGGGGGTTAATGAGCAGTTCTTC. Translating it yields CASSWSLAGVNEQFF. Complete variable domain (other parts from reference TRBV5-6 and TRBJ2-1): DAGVTQSPTHLIKTRGQQVTLRCSPKSGHDTVSWYQQALGQGPQFIFQYYEEEERQRGNFPDRFSGHQFPNYSSELNVNALLLGDSALYLCASSWSLAGVNEQFFGPGTRLTVL.

Written as DNA, the CDR3 is TGTGCCTGGAGTGTCTCTCAGGCCTATAGCAATCAGCCCCAGCATTTT. Translated, it gives CAWSVSQAYSNQPQHF. This chain links TRBV30 with TRBJ1-5; D remains ambiguous. CDR1 and CDR2 from the germline V gene are GTSNPN and SVGIG (reference sequence). The CDR3 runs to 16 residues. V was shortened by 0 bases and J by 0 bases, with 12 bases between the two germline ends.

The gene calls are TRBV30 and TRBJ2-5, with D unresolved. There are 12 residues in the CDR3. V was shortened by 5 bases and J by 5 bases, with 12 bases between the two germline ends. Germline CDR1 and CDR2: GTSNPN and SVGIG (reference sequence). The chain's CDR3 is CAWGRVGETQYF. The CDR3 DNA is TGTGCCTGGGGTCGGGTTGGGGAGACCCAGTACTTC. Looking up the rest from reference TRBV30 and TRBJ2-5 gives the full variable domain: SQTIHQWPATLVQPVGSPLSLECTVEGTSNPNLYWYRQAAGRGLQLLFYSVGIGQISSEVPQNLSASRPQDRQFILSSKKLLLSDSGFYLCAWGRVGETQYFGPGTRLLVL.

The gene calls are TRBV5-1 and TRBJ2-3; D perhaps matches TRBD1 (5 bases). With 0 bases removed from V and 5 bases from J, the gap between germline ends came to 10 bases. This CDR3 spans 14 amino acids. Germline CDR1 reads SGHRS; CDR2 reads YFSETQ. Here the CDR3 reads CASSLALGEDTQYF. DNA of the CDR3: TGCGCCAGCAGCTTGGCCTTAGGGGAAGATACGCAGTATTTT.

The chain is built from TRBV4-2 and TRBJ1-5; TRBD1 matches 8 bases. V lost 1 base, J lost 3 bases, and 2 bases stayed unmatched. Germline V gives CDR1 LGHNA, CDR2 YNFKEQ. The CDR3 runs 15 residues. The DNA for the CDR3 is TGTGCCAGCAGCCAAGCGACAGGGGCCAATCAGCCCCAGCATTTT. Translation gives CASSQATGANQPQHF.

The V call is TRBV6-5, the J call TRBJ1-6, with a possible D match to TRBD1 (6 bases). V dropped 2 bases and J dropped 7 bases, with 15 bases sitting between them. Per the germline V gene, CDR1 is MNHEY and CDR2 is SVGAGI. There are 16 residues in the CDR3. Here the CDR3 reads CASSYATGRGNSPLHF. The CDR3 DNA reads as TGTGCCAGCAGTTACGCTACAGGGAGGGGGAATTCACCCCTCCACTTT.

The V and J genes are TRBV3-1 (or the pseudogene TRBV3-2) and TRBJ2-2, with D maybe TRBD1 (6 bases). The CDR3 sequence is 15 residues long. V lost 5 bases to trimming and J lost 5 bases, with 15 bases between them. Germline CDR1 and CDR2: LGHDT and YNNKEL (reference sequence). The CDR3 nucleotides are TGTGCCAGCAGCATAATGGCAGGGGAAACCGGGGAGCTGTTTTTT. Amino acid sequence: CASSIMAGETGELFF.

The chain employs TRBV30 and TRBJ1-4; unclear D gene. The CDR3 consists of 13 residues. CDR1 is GTSNPN, CDR2 SVGIG, per germline (reference sequence). Trimming took off 2 bases at V and 8 bases at J, with 12 bases between the two ends. CDR3 region: CAWSFPAAEKLFF. CDR3 coding DNA: TGTGCCTGGAGTTTCCCGGCGGCCGAAAAACTGTTTTTT.

The genes are TRBV18 and TRBJ1-1; tentative D call: TRBD1 (6 bases). Germline lookup yields CDR1 KGHSH and CDR2 LQKENI. The CDR3 runs 16 residues. Deletions cut 2 bases from V and 0 bases from J, with 13 bases between. The CDR3 DNA is TGTGCCAGCTCACCATTTTGGACAGCAATGAACACTGAAGCTTTCTTT. Protein: CASSPFWTAMNTEAFF.

The V gene is TRBV7-2, the J gene TRBJ2-5; 9 positions agree with TRBD2. CDR3 length: 12 amino acids. In germline, CDR1 is SGHTA, CDR2 FQGNSA. V lost 5 bases, J lost 9 bases, and 4 bases stayed unmatched. CDR3 coding DNA: TGTGCCAGCAGCCTTAGCGGGGGTTCCCAGTACTTC. Its protein is CASSLSGGSQYF.

The chain has TRBV9 and TRBJ2-2; D might be TRBD2 (6 bases). Per the germline V gene, CDR1 is SGDLS and CDR2 is YYNGEE. This CDR3 contains 15 residues. Deletions cut 4 bases from V and 0 bases from J, with 10 bases between. The CDR3 DNA is TGTGCCAGCAGCCCCGGAGGGGCGAACACCGGGGAGCTGTTTTTT. Its translation: CASSPGGANTGELFF.

This chain joins TRBV18 and TRBJ2-7, with 10 positions matching TRBD1. Germline V gene data show CDR1 as KGHSH and CDR2 as LQKENI. CDR3 length: 14 amino acids. V gave up 5 bases and J gave up 7 bases; unmatched junction bases: 8. The CDR3 bases are TGTGCCAGCTCAGCCTTGGACAGGGGGGGTGAGCAGTACTTC. As protein: CASSALDRGGEQYF.

The rearrangement uses TRBV6-2 or TRBV6-3 and TRBJ1-1; D is ambiguous. Germline lookup yields CDR1 MNHEY and CDR2 SVGEGT. CDR3 size: 17 residues. V was shortened by 2 bases and J by 1 base, with 17 bases between the two germline ends. Here the CDR3 reads CASSYPRGKDPNTEAFF. DNA for the CDR3: TGTGCCAGCAGTTACCCGAGAGGTAAAGACCCGAACACTGAAGCTTTCTTT.